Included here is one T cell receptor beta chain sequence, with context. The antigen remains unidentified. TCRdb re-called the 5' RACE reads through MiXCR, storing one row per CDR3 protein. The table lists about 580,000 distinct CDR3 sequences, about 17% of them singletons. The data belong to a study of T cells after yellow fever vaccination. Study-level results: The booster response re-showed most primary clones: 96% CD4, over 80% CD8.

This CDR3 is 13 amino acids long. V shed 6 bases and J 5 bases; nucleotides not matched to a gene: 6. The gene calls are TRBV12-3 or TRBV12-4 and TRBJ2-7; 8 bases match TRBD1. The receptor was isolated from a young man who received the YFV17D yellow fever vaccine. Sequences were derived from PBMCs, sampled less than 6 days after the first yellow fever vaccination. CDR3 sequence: CASSSQGANEQYF. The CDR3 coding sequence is TGTGCCAGCAGCTCCCAGGGGGCGAACGAGCAGTACTTC.